In its sample, the clone carrying this T cell receptor beta chain was seen a few times. The antigen is undetermined. Semi-nested PCR with Nested Universal Primer A followed constant-region reverse priming of full-length variable regions. Via MiXCR, TCRdb re-called the 5' RACE reads, giving one row per CDR3 protein. The repertoire holds 45,000 to 55,000 distinct CDR3 sequences, with about 25% as singletons. Findings of the study overall: In terms of TCR gene usage, tumor memory CD4+ T cells clustered together with blood and lymph node memory CD4+ cells, as well as with lymph node naive CD4+ cells.

V lost 0 bases, J lost 4 bases, and 11 bases lay in between. Germline lookup yields CDR1 DFQATT and CDR2 SNEGSKA (reference sequence). This CDR3 comprises 14 residues. The chain carries TRBV20-1 and TRBJ2-3, with unresolved D. The TCR sequence derives from a female donor with breast cancer. Sequencing used tumor-infiltrating naive CD4+ T cells sorted from the breast tumor. Subset here: naive CD4+ T cells, CD4+CD45RA+CD25-. The DNA for the CDR3 is TGCAGTGCTAGAGATGTAAAGGGTGCAGATACGCAGTATTTT. Encoded protein: CSARDVKGADTQYF.